Following are 15 T cell receptor beta chains from one sample sequenced in a study of T cells in Graves' hyperthyroidism and ophthalmopathy. Researchers took RNA transcripts and amplified the TCR beta CDR3 regions from them. The TCR CDR3 was amplified in a first-round RT-PCR using the HTBI primer set. TCRdb reprocessed the multiplex PCR reads with MiXCR, giving one entry per CDR3 protein. This sample carries approximately 400,000 distinct CDR3 sequences, about 14% of them seen once, and the ten largest clones take 25% to 30%. Sequencing used blood. Receptors originate from a man aged 50 or older with Graves' ophthalmopathy.

The table lists this clonotype with many counts. The V call is TRBV7-2, the J call TRBJ2-3, with D unresolved. This CDR3 has 12 residues. Between the trimmed V and J ends, which lost 7 bases and 4 bases, there was a span of 9 bases. Per the germline V gene, CDR1 is SGHTA and CDR2 is FQGNSA. In nucleotides, the CDR3 is TGTGCCAGCACCAGGTGGCCAGATACGCAGTATTTT. Residues: CASTRWPDTQYF.

This clonotype was seen repeatedly, ten times or more. The chain joins TRBV6-1 to TRBJ1-5; TRBD1 matches 7 bases. The CDR3 loop spans 13 amino acids. In germline, CDR1 is MNHNS, CDR2 SASEGT. The trim removed 6 bases at V and 2 bases at J, leaving 1 base unmatched. The CDR3 bases are TGTGCCAGCAGCGGGACAGGCAATCAGCCCCAGCATTTT. Translating it yields CASSGTGNQPQHF.

This clonotype has at least ten counts. The chain couples TRBV3-1 to TRBJ2-1, with TRBD2 matching over 10 bases. Germline-derived CDR1 and CDR2 are LGHDT and YNNKEL (reference sequence). The CDR3 is 16 residues long. V shed 0 bases and J 6 bases; nucleotides not matched to a gene: 5. The CDR3 region has the DNA TGTGCCAGCAGCCAAGACCCTAGCGGGAGTGGCAATGAGCAGTTCTTC. Translation gives CASSQDPSGSGNEQFF.

There are a few counts of this clonotype. The chain joins TRBV28 to TRBJ1-6, with D unresolved. The CDR3 sequence is 14 residues long. Germline loops: CDR1 MDHEN, CDR2 SYDVKM. Trimming took 6 bases from V and 0 from J, leaving 6 bases between them. The CDR3 sequence is CASSPGSYNSPLHF. CDR3 coding DNA: TGTGCCAGCAGCCCAGGCTCCTATAATTCACCCCTCCACTTT.

This chain joins TRBV5-1 and TRBJ2-1; 8 bases are shared with TRBD2. V lost 6 bases and J lost 3; bases outside the gene matches: 5. The CDR3 is 14 amino acids. CDR1 and CDR2 from the germline V gene are SGHRS and YFSETQ. CDR3 protein: CASTMTSVYNEQFF. In nucleotides, the CDR3 is TGCGCCAGCACCATGACTAGCGTCTACAATGAGCAGTTCTTC.

The rearrangement links TRBV10-3 to TRBJ2-1; 11 bases map to TRBD2. Germline assignment: CDR1 ENHRY and CDR2 SYGVKD. This CDR3 is 14 amino acids long. Trimming removed 8 bases from V and 4 bases from J; junction bases left unmatched: 4. The CDR3 reads CAIGGTSGYNEQFF. The CDR3 nucleotides are TGTGCCATCGGGGGGACTAGCGGATACAATGAGCAGTTCTTC.

This clonotype was detected many times. The V and J genes are TRBV30 and TRBJ1-1; D is ambiguous. The V and J ends lost 5 bases and 1 base respectively, with 11 bases between them. The CDR3 loop spans 13 amino acids. Germline V CDR1 and CDR2: GTSNPN, SVGIG (reference sequence). The CDR3 reads CAWAKNRNTEAFF. The CDR3 nucleotides read TGTGCCTGGGCTAAAAACAGGAACACTGAAGCTTTCTTT.

This clonotype occurred many times. This chain links TRBV12-3 or TRBV12-4 with TRBJ2-5; D gene ambiguous. Trimming took off 1 base at V and 4 bases at J, with 19 bases between the two ends. CDR3 length: 17 residues. The CDR3 region is CASSLGLRSNLIETQYF. CDR3 DNA: TGTGCCAGCAGTTTAGGACTGCGGTCCAACTTAATAGAGACCCAGTACTTC.

This clonotype was seen many times. The chain couples TRBV12-3 or TRBV12-4 to TRBJ2-2; the D gene is possibly TRBD2 (6 bases). CDR3 size: 17 residues. V lost 3 bases to trimming and J lost 2 bases, with 16 bases between them. The CDR3 loop reads CASSFTMGGRNTGELFF. For the CDR3, the DNA is TGTGCCAGCAGTTTCACGATGGGGGGTAGAAACACCGGGGAGCTGTTTTTT.

This clonotype appeared many times. This chain uses TRBV11-1 with TRBJ2-2; 10 nucleotides match TRBD1. The length of the CDR3 is 16 residues. Germline loops: CDR1 SGHAT, CDR2 FQDESV (reference sequence). Unmatched junction bases numbered 5, after V lost 7 bases and J lost 0 bases. CDR3 nucleotide sequence: TGTGCCAGCACCCGACAGGGGGCCGCGAACACCGGGGAGCTGTTTTTT. Protein sequence: CASTRQGAANTGELFF.

This clonotype was counted many times. The chain couples TRBV13 to TRBJ1-1; D unresolved. Germline V gene sequence: CDR1 PRHDT, CDR2 FYEKMQ (reference sequence). The CDR3 covers 13 residues. V was trimmed by 1 base and J by 3 bases, leaving 6 bases between them. The CDR3, as DNA: TGTGCCAGCAGCTTAGAACAGTACACTGAAGCTTTCTTT. Protein sequence: CASSLEQYTEAFF. Full variable domain (missing parts from reference TRBV13 and TRBJ1-1): AAGVIQSPRHLIKEKRETATLKCYPIPRHDTVYWYQQGPGQDPQFLISFYEKMQSDKGSIPDRFSAQQFSDYHSELNMSSLELGDSALYFCASSLEQYTEAFFGQGTRLTVV.

This clonotype was counted many times. This chain joins TRBV6-5 and TRBJ1-1; D gene uncertain. V was pared by 0 bases and J by 3 bases, with 11 bases between. CDR1 and CDR2 from the germline V gene are MNHEY and SVGAGI. The CDR3 runs to 15 residues. CDR3 in amino acids: CASSYSPHGDTEAFF. In nucleotides, the CDR3 is TGTGCCAGCAGTTACTCCCCACATGGAGACACTGAAGCTTTCTTT.

This clonotype was recorded many times. The V and J genes are TRBV29-1 and TRBJ2-7, with D possibly being TRBD1 (6 bases). The germline V gene encodes CDR1 SQVTM and CDR2 ANQGSEA. This CDR3 comprises 16 residues. Trimming pared 0 bases from V and 6 bases from J, leaving 21 bases between. The chain's CDR3 is CSVEDRRGRGRGEQYF. As DNA, the CDR3 is TGCAGCGTTGAAGATCGAAGAGGCAGGGGACGCGGCGAGCAGTACTTC.

The CDR3 coding sequence is TGTGCCAGCAGCGTATACAGGGACTCTGGGGCCAACGTCCTGACTTTC. Translated, it gives CASSVYRDSGANVLTF. The chain links TRBV3-1 to TRBJ2-6; D might be TRBD1 (6 bases). V lost 5 bases and J lost 0, with 11 bases in between. CDR3 length equals 16 residues. CDR1 and CDR2 (germline): LGHDT, YNNKEL (reference sequence).

This clonotype was counted many times. V gene TRBV7-9 combines with J gene TRBJ2-5; D is ambiguous. Trimming shortened V by 3 bases and J by 2 bases, and 10 bases separated the two germline ends. Germline lookup yields CDR1 SEHNR and CDR2 FQNEAQ (reference sequence). The CDR3 sequence is 14 residues long. The CDR3, as DNA: TGTGCCAGCAGCTTGGGCGGAAATCAAGAGACCCAGTACTTC. Encoded protein: CASSLGGNQETQYF.